The present T cell receptor beta chain was sequenced within a study of blood T cells in healthy people across ages. Study-wide results and limits: With donor CMV status unknown, expanded clonotype changes were possibly confounded. In long-lived donors, naive CD4+ cell counts and diversity exceeded those of aged donors. From one million sequenced T cells, diversity estimates were lower bounds.

The CDR3 consists of 17 residues. V lost 1 base, J lost 3 bases, and 11 bases stayed unmatched. The germline V gene encodes CDR1 SGHRS and CDR2 YFSETQ. Details on this clonotype: Its antigen is not identified.

The use of a sample-barcoded 5' primer and a J-beta primer mix characterized a second PCR of roughly 7 to 12 cycles. TCRdb re-analysed the 5' RACE reads in MiXCR, keeping a single row per CDR3 protein. The repertoire holds over 600,000 distinct CDR3 sequences, with around 41% as singletons. This chain joins TRBV5-1 and TRBJ2-7; 9 bases fit TRBD2. The sample was blood. The sequence came from an elderly man in good health. CDR3 bases: TGCGCCAGCAGCTTGCCCCACATTAGCGGGAGAGACTACGAGCAGTACTTC. Translating gives CASSLPHISGRDYEQYF. Based on the CDR3 plus reference TRBV5-1 and TRBJ2-7, the full variable domain is KAGVTQTPRYLIKTRGQQVTLSCSPISGHRSVSWYQQTPGQGLQFLFEYFSETQRNKGNFPGRFSGRQFSNSRSEMNVSTLELGDSALYLCASSLPHISGRDYEQYFGPGTRLTVT.